This passage covers 11 T cell receptor beta chains from one sample sequenced in a study of shared clonotypes between healthy human individuals. Sequencing was performed with immunoSEQ multiplex PCR; in TCRdb, only in-frame clones are kept and a portion is missing. The sample yields about 1.1 million clones, approximately 80% seen once. Source material: memory CD4+ T cells from PBMCs. Described subset: CD45RA-negative fraction. These receptors were obtained from a man younger than 35 in good health. Some clones in this sample may be carry-over from other donors' samples.

V usage is TRBV7-8 and J usage is TRBJ1-4, with D possibly TRBD1 on 6 matching bases. Germline V gene data show CDR1 as SGHVS and CDR2 as FQNEAQ. The CDR3 covers 18 residues. The V end was cut by 4 bases, the J end by 7 bases, with 25 bases between. The CDR3 region is CASSSLAIPQGSSEKLFF. CDR3 DNA sequence: TGTGCCAGCAGCTCATTAGCGATCCCCCAGGGGTCCAGTGAAAAACTGTTTTTT.

V is TRBV28 and J is TRBJ2-1; a weak D match, TRBD2 (6 bases). The CDR3 has 15 residues. Germline V gene sequence: CDR1 MDHEN, CDR2 SYDVKM. Trimming removed 8 bases from V and 1 base from J, with 15 bases in between. The CDR3 here is CASGPSDASYNEQFF. The CDR3 nucleotides read TGTGCCAGCGGACCTAGCGACGCATCCTACAATGAGCAGTTCTTC. The full variable domain, with the rest looked up from reference TRBV28 and TRBJ2-1, is DVKVTQSSRYLVKRTGEKVFLECVQDMDHENMFWYRQDPGLGLRLIYFSYDVKMKEKGDIPEGYSVSREKKERFSLILESASTNQTSMYLCASGPSDASYNEQFFGPGTRLTVL.

This clone was observed many times. The rearrangement links TRBV6-6 to TRBJ1-1, with 7 bases aligning to TRBD1. Germline V gene data show CDR1 as MNHNY and CDR2 as SVGAGI (reference sequence). V gave up 0 bases and J gave up 5 bases; unmatched junction bases: 9. The CDR3 length is 16 residues. CDR3 in amino acids: CASSYSDQGDRTEAFF. Written as DNA, the CDR3 is TGTGCCAGCAGTTACTCGGACCAGGGGGACCGGACTGAAGCTTTCTTT.

This clone has only a few counts. The chain employs TRBV7-6 and TRBJ1-4; 8 bases match TRBD1. J gave up 4 bases and V 1 base, and 8 bases lay outside the gene matches. Germline CDR1 is SGHVS and CDR2 is FNYEAQ. CDR3 length: 17 residues. The CDR3 here is CASSLEPVTGDNEKLFF. In DNA form, the CDR3 reads TGTGCCAGCAGCTTAGAGCCGGTGACAGGGGATAATGAAAAACTGTTTTTT.

The chain employs TRBV30 and TRBJ2-7, with D tentatively TRBD2 (5 bases). The germline V and J ends were trimmed by 3 bases and 2 bases, with 14 bases remaining between them. Germline values: CDR1 GTSNPN, CDR2 SVGIG (reference sequence). This CDR3 comprises 14 residues. The CDR3 nucleotides are TGTGCCTGGAGCGACGCGGGCGAGGCCTACGAGCAGTACTTC. This encodes CAWSDAGEAYEQYF.

This chain uses TRBV5-1 with TRBJ2-2; a possible D gene is TRBD1 (5 bases). Germline CDR1 reads SGHRS; CDR2 reads YFSETQ. The V end was cut by 1 base, the J end by 4 bases, with 11 bases between. There are 15 residues in the CDR3. The CDR3 nucleotides are TGCGCCAGCAGCTTGACAGGACCGGGCACCGGGGAGCTGTTTTTT. This encodes CASSLTGPGTGELFF. The full variable domain, with the rest looked up from reference TRBV5-1 and TRBJ2-2, is KAGVTQTPRYLIKTRGQQVTLSCSPISGHRSVSWYQQTPGQGLQFLFEYFSETQRNKGNFPGRFSGRQFSNSRSEMNVSTLELGDSALYLCASSLTGPGTGELFFGEGSRLTVL.

The V and J genes are TRBV6-5 and TRBJ2-1; 11 bases align to TRBD2. Losses at the gene ends were 7 bases for V and 2 bases for J; bases not matched to a gene: 4. The germline V gene encodes CDR1 MNHEY and CDR2 SVGAGI. The CDR3 runs to 15 residues. The CDR3 is CASTLTSGTYNEQFF. The CDR3 DNA reads as TGTGCCAGCACCCTGACTAGCGGGACCTACAATGAGCAGTTCTTC.

The chain has TRBV6-6 and TRBJ2-7, with 10 bases aligning to TRBD2. The CDR3 totals 15 residues. V trimming: 2 bases; J trimming: 2 bases; junction bases outside the gene matches: 3. Germline V gene data show CDR1 as MNHNY and CDR2 as SVGAGI (reference sequence). This chain's CDR3 is CASSYGTSVPYEQYF. CDR3 sequence (DNA): TGTGCCAGCAGTTACGGGACTAGCGTCCCCTACGAGCAGTACTTC.

The chain combines TRBV28 with TRBJ1-2; 7 positions match TRBD1. V shed 5 bases and J 7 bases; nucleotides not matched to a gene: 7. The CDR3 sequence is 13 residues long. Germline assignment: CDR1 MDHEN and CDR2 SYDVKM. This CDR3 is CASSLPDRPGYTF. CDR3 DNA: TGTGCCAGCAGTCTCCCGGACAGGCCTGGCTACACCTTC.

V is TRBV4-1 and J is TRBJ2-1; TRBD2 matches at 10 bases. The CDR3 is 16 residues long. Germline values: CDR1 MGHRA, CDR2 YSYEKL. V lost 4 bases and J lost 5; bases outside the gene matches: 8. The CDR3 here is CASSPAGTSVHNEQFF. The DNA for the CDR3 is TGCGCCAGCAGCCCAGCCGGGACTAGCGTCCACAATGAGCAGTTCTTC.

In its sample, this clone was seen a few times. The chain employs TRBV5-6 and TRBJ2-3; 8 bases agree with TRBD1. Looked up from germline, CDR1 is SGHDT and CDR2 is YYEEEE. CDR3 length: 16 amino acids. Germline trimming cut 8 bases from V and 0 bases from J; bases unmatched to any gene: 11. CDR3 sequence: CASYPVRDRSTDTQYF. CDR3 DNA: TGTGCCAGTTACCCAGTTCGGGACAGGAGCACAGATACGCAGTATTTT.